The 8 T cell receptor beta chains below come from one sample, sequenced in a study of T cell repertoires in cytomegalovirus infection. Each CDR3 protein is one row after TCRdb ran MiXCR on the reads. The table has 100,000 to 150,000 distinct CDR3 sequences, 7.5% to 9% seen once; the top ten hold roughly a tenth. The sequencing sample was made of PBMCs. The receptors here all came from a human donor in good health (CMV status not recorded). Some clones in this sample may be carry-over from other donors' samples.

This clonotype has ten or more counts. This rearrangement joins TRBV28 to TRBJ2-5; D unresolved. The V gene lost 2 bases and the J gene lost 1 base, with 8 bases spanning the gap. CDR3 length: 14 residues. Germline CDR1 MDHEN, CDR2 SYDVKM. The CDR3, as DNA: TGTGCCAGCAGTTTAGTCGTCAGCCAAGAGACCCAGTACTTC. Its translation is CASSLVVSQETQYF. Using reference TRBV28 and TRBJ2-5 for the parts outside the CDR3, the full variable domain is DVKVTQSSRYLVKRTGEKVFLECVQDMDHENMFWYRQDPGLGLRLIYFSYDVKMKEKGDIPEGYSVSREKKERFSLILESASTNQTSMYLCASSLVVSQETQYFGPGTRLLVL.

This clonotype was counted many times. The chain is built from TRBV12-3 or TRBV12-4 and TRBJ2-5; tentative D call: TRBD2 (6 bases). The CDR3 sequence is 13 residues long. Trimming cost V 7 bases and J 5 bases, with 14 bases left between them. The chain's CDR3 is CASTGRGTETQYF. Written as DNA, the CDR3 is TGTGCCAGCACCGGACGGGGGACGGAGACCCAGTACTTC.

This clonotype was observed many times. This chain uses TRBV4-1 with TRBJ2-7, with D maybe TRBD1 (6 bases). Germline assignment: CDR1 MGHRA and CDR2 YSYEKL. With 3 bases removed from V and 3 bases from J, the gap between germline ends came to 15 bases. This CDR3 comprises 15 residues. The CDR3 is CASSQVGAGVYEQYF. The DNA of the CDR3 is TGCGCCAGCAGCCAGGTAGGGGCAGGGGTCTACGAGCAGTACTTC.

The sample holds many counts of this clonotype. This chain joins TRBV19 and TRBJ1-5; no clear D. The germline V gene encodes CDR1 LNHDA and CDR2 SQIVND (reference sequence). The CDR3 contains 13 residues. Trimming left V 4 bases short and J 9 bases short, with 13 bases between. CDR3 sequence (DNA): TGTGCCAGTAGTACACAGCCTCTGGGGCCCCAGCATTTT. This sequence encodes CASSTQPLGPQHF.

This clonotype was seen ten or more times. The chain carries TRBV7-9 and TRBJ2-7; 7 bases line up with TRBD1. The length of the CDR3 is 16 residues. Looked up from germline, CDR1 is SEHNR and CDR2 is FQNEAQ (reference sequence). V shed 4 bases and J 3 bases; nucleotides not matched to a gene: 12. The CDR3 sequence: CASSSTFSTGSYEQYF. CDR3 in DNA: TGTGCCAGCAGCTCCACCTTTTCGACAGGGAGCTACGAGCAGTACTTC.

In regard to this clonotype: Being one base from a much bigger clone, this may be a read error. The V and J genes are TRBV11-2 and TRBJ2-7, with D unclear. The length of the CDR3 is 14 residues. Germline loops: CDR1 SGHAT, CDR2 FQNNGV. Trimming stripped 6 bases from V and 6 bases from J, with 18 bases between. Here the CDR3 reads CASSSLGRVGEQYF. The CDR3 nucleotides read TGTGCCAGCAGTAGTTTAGGGCGCGTGGGCGAGCAGTACTTC.

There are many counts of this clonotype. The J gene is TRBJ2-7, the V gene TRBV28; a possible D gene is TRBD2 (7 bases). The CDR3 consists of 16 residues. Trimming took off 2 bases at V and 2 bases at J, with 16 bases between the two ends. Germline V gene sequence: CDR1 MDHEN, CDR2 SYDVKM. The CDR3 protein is CASSLGWGGSAYEQYF. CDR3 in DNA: TGTGCCAGCAGTTTAGGGTGGGGGGGCAGCGCCTACGAGCAGTACTTC.

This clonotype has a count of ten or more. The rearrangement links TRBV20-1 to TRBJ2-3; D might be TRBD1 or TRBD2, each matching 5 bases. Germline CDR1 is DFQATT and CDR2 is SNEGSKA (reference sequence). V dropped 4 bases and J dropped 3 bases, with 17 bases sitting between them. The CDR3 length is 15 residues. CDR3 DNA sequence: TGCAGTGCTAACGAGGCTCCGGGGACGACAGATACGCAGTATTTT. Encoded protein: CSANEAPGTTDTQYF.